These 26 T cell receptor beta chains came from one sample sequenced in a study of sequential checkpoint blockade in melanoma. The data were produced by immunoSEQ multiplex PCR, yet TCRdb's version contains in-frame clones alone and is incomplete. Of some 21,000 clones detected, roughly four fifths appear once; the ten largest clones hold 11%. Described treatment: randomized to nivolumab then ipilimumab (arm A) or the reverse (arm B). This specimen consisted of CD8+ T cells sorted from blood (inferred from file names), obtained from a patient given nivolumab and ipilimumab in sequence. The receptor source for this set is a human donor with melanoma.

The chain joins TRBV27 to TRBJ2-2; 10 positions match TRBD2. Germline assignment: CDR1 MNHEY and CDR2 SMNVEV (reference sequence). This CDR3 has 19 residues. J lost 4 bases, V lost 0 bases, and 11 bases had no gene match. DNA of the CDR3: TGTGCCAGCAGTTTATCGTGGTCCGCTAGCGGGAGTAGCACCGGGGAGCTGTTTTTT. Encoded protein: CASSLSWSASGSSTGELFF.

This clone was seen a handful of times. CDR3 protein: CASSKRTGRNGYTF. Written as DNA, the CDR3 is TGTGCCAGTAGCAAGAGGACAGGACGGAACGGCTACACCTTC. This chain links TRBV19 with TRBJ1-2; 7 nucleotides match TRBD1. The CDR3 consists of 14 residues. Looked up from germline, CDR1 is LNHDA and CDR2 is SQIVND (reference sequence). Trimming removed 6 bases from V and 8 bases from J; junction bases left unmatched: 12.

V gene TRBV14 combines with J gene TRBJ1-4; TRBD1 aligns across 8 bases. Germline values: CDR1 SGHDN, CDR2 FVKESK. The CDR3 length is 16 residues. J was trimmed by 2 bases and V by 1 base; bases with no gene match: 3. This CDR3 reads CASSQGTGFTNEKLFF. The CDR3 DNA sequence: TGTGCCAGCAGCCAAGGGACAGGGTTTACTAATGAAAAACTGTTTTTT.

The chain couples TRBV7-2 to TRBJ1-1; tentative D call: TRBD1 (6 bases). The CDR3 sequence is 15 residues long. The germline gives CDR1 SGHTA, CDR2 FQGNSA. Trimming left V 1 base short and J 3 bases short, with 12 bases between. The DNA for the CDR3 is TGTGCCAGCAGCTTAGTGGCAGGGGCGGACACTGAAGCTTTCTTT. Residues: CASSLVAGADTEAFF.

This sequence joins TRBV20-1 and TRBJ2-1, with 8 bases fitting TRBD1. CDR3 size: 11 residues. Germline V CDR1 and CDR2: DFQATT, SNEGSKA (reference sequence). With 4 bases clipped from V and 15 bases from J, the junction kept 8 bases outside the gene matches. DNA for the CDR3: TGCAGTGCTAAAAGGGACAGGAACAGGTTCTTC. Amino acid sequence: CSAKRDRNRFF.

This clone came up once. The chain is built from TRBV6-4 and TRBJ2-1; weak D call: TRBD2 (5 bases). CDR3 length: 15 amino acids. V lost 6 bases, J lost 0 bases, and 12 bases lay in between. Per germline, CDR1 MRHNA and CDR2 SNTAGT. The CDR3 DNA reads as TGTGCCAGCAGCCTGGGAGAGGGCTCCTACAATGAGCAGTTCTTC. The encoded protein is CASSLGEGSYNEQFF.

The chain recombines TRBV11-3 with TRBJ2-5; D is perhaps TRBD1 (5 bases). The germline V gene encodes CDR1 SGHNT and CDR2 YENEEA. V gave up 1 base and J gave up 5 bases, with 8 bases separating them. The CDR3 has 13 residues. CDR3 in DNA: TGTGCCAGCAGCTTAGGGGGCGCGGAGACCCAGTACTTC. It codes for CASSLGGAETQYF.

Worth noting for this clone: The sample contains more than one DNA sequence encoding this CDR3. The chain is built from TRBV5-1 and TRBJ1-1; no clear D gene. Germline assignment: CDR1 SGHRS and CDR2 YFSETQ. The CDR3 is 13 amino acids. Between the trimmed V and J ends, which lost 2 bases and 1 base, there was a span of 6 bases. In nucleotides, the CDR3 is TGCGCCAGCAGCTTAGAACAGAACACTGAAGCTTTCTTT. Amino acid sequence: CASSLEQNTEAFF.

The chain employs TRBV5-5 and TRBJ1-3; no reliable D call. Per the germline V gene, CDR1 is SGHKS and CDR2 is YYEKEE (reference sequence). Trimming shortened V by 4 bases and J by 2 bases, and 16 bases separated the two germline ends. The length of the CDR3 is 16 residues. CDR3 DNA: TGTGCCAGCAGCCCCCCGGGGAGTAAGACTGGAAACACCATATATTTT. This gives the protein CASSPPGSKTGNTIYF. The complete variable domain, with remaining parts taken from reference TRBV5-5 and TRBJ1-3, reads DAGVTQSPTHLIKTRGQQVTLRCSPISGHKSVSWYQQVLGQGPQFIFQYYEKEERGRGNFPDRFSARQFPNYSSELNVNALLLGDSALYLCASSPPGSKTGNTIYFGEGSWLTVV.

The chain combines TRBV10-1 with TRBJ1-1, with 10 bases that match TRBD1. Germline loops: CDR1 WNHNN, CDR2 SYGVQD (reference sequence). The CDR3 contains 13 residues. Germline trimming cut 5 bases from V and 4 bases from J; bases unmatched to any gene: 1. The CDR3 DNA sequence: TGCGCCAGCAGTAGGACAGGGGGCACTGAAGCTTTCTTT. Translation: CASSRTGGTEAFF.

This chain's CDR3 is CASSLEAVTDTQYF. CDR3 coding DNA: TGCGCCAGCAGCTTGGAGGCGGTCACAGATACGCAGTATTTT. The chain recombines TRBV5-1 with TRBJ2-3; unclear D gene. Trimming removed 0 bases from V and 2 bases from J, with 7 bases in between. This CDR3 is 14 amino acids long. Germline loops: CDR1 SGHRS, CDR2 YFSETQ.

The V and J genes are TRBV5-4 and TRBJ2-1; 9 bases are a match to TRBD2. CDR1 and CDR2 from the germline V gene are SGHNT and YYREEE (reference sequence). After removal of 5 bases from V and 3 bases from J, the junction contained 6 bases not matched to a gene. The CDR3 contains 15 residues. The CDR3 DNA reads TGTGCCAGCAGTTCAGCGGGAGGCCGCTACAATGAGCAGTTCTTC. It is translated as CASSSAGGRYNEQFF. Full variable domain (rest looked up from reference TRBV5-4 and TRBJ2-1): ETGVTQSPTHLIKTRGQQVTLRCSSQSGHNTVSWYQQALGQGPQFIFQYYREEENGRGNFPPRFSGLQFPNYSSELNVNALELDDSALYLCASSSAGGRYNEQFFGPGTRLTVL.

This clone was observed a single time. This sequence joins TRBV5-1 and TRBJ2-1, with 7 nucleotides matching TRBD2. CDR3 length: 12 amino acids. V shed 4 bases and J 9 bases; nucleotides not matched to a gene: 4. Germline V gene sequence: CDR1 SGHRS, CDR2 YFSETQ. The CDR3 sequence: CASSHPGGEQFF. Here the CDR3 DNA reads TGCGCCAGCAGCCATCCGGGGGGTGAGCAGTTCTTC.

This clone was observed a single time. The chain joins TRBV27 to TRBJ2-7; 10 bases agree with TRBD1. Trimming removed 2 bases from V and 6 bases from J; junction bases left unmatched: 4. This CDR3 spans 14 amino acids. Germline CDR1 MNHEY, CDR2 SMNVEV (reference sequence). This CDR3 is CASSLGGQGSEQYF. CDR3 nucleotide sequence: TGTGCCAGCAGTTTAGGGGGACAGGGGTCCGAGCAGTACTTC.

V and J are TRBV28 and TRBJ2-3; perhaps TRBD1 as D (5 bases). This CDR3 is built from 13 residues. Germline CDR1 MDHEN, CDR2 SYDVKM. V was pared by 7 bases and J by 4 bases, with 12 bases between. The CDR3 sequence: CASNPRGPDTQYF. In DNA, the CDR3 is TGTGCCAGCAACCCTAGGGGTCCAGATACGCAGTATTTT.

This chain joins TRBV7-9 and TRBJ1-2; 7 bases agree with TRBD1. V trimming: 4 bases; J trimming: 8 bases; junction bases outside the gene matches: 7. The CDR3 has 13 residues. Germline V gives CDR1 SEHNR, CDR2 FQNEAQ (reference sequence). As DNA, the CDR3 is TGTGCCAGCAGCTATACAGGGGTTCTGGGCTACACCTTC. This encodes CASSYTGVLGYTF. The full variable domain, rest sourced from reference TRBV7-9 and TRBJ1-2, is DTGVSQNPRHKITKRGQNVTFRCDPISEHNRLYWYRQTLGQGPEFLTYFQNEAQLEKSRLLSDRFSAERPKGSFSTLEIQRTEQGDSAMYLCASSYTGVLGYTFGSGTRLTVV.

This chain joins TRBV11-2 and TRBJ2-7; possible D gene TRBD1, 5 bases. V gave up 6 bases and J gave up 2 bases, with 14 bases separating them. Germline V CDR1 and CDR2: SGHAT, FQNNGV. The CDR3 length is 14 residues. CDR3 DNA: TGTGCCAGCAGACCCAGGACAAACGCCTACGAGCAGTACTTC. As protein: CASRPRTNAYEQYF.

The chain is built from TRBV5-1 and TRBJ2-5; 8 bases match TRBD1. The CDR3 runs 15 residues. V lost 4 bases, J lost 5 bases, and 10 bases stayed unmatched. Germline V gene data show CDR1 as SGHRS and CDR2 as YFSETQ. The CDR3 spells CASSRGTGGRETQYF. The CDR3 DNA reads TGCGCCAGCAGCCGCGGGACAGGAGGCCGGGAGACCCAGTACTTC. The variable domain in full, with the rest retrieved from reference TRBV5-1 and TRBJ2-5, is KAGVTQTPRYLIKTRGQQVTLSCSPISGHRSVSWYQQTPGQGLQFLFEYFSETQRNKGNFPGRFSGRQFSNSRSEMNVSTLELGDSALYLCASSRGTGGRETQYFGPGTRLLVL.

The chain has TRBV27 and TRBJ2-3, with TRBD2 matching over 11 bases. This CDR3 is 17 amino acids long. Germline loops: CDR1 MNHEY, CDR2 SMNVEV (reference sequence). Unmatched junction bases numbered 8, after V lost 5 bases and J lost 1 base. The CDR3 bases are TGTGCCAGCAGTATCCTGACTAGCGGGGCCCGCACAGATACGCAGTATTTT. This encodes CASSILTSGARTDTQYF.

This chain uses TRBV7-9 with TRBJ2-5, with 13 bases matching TRBD2. CDR1 and CDR2 (germline): SEHNR, FQNEAQ (reference sequence). V dropped 5 bases and J dropped 3; count of bases not matched to a gene: 3. This CDR3 is built from 15 residues. The CDR3 spells CASSRGTSGKETQYF. DNA for the CDR3: TGTGCCAGCAGCCGAGGGACTAGCGGGAAAGAGACCCAGTACTTC.

The genes are TRBV28 and TRBJ2-7, with a weak D call TRBD2 (6 bases). The germline V gene encodes CDR1 MDHEN and CDR2 SYDVKM. The CDR3 length is 15 residues. Between the trimmed V and J ends, which lost 3 bases and 7 bases, there was a span of 19 bases. CDR3 sequence: CASSFASGRRGEQYF. CDR3 nucleotide sequence: TGTGCCAGCAGTTTCGCCTCCGGGAGACGGGGAGAGCAGTACTTC.

The chain couples TRBV28 to TRBJ1-5; D remains unclear. The CDR3 consists of 13 residues. Trimming left V 7 bases short and J 6 bases short, with 13 bases between. The germline V gene has CDR1 MDHEN and CDR2 SYDVKM. In DNA, the CDR3 is TGTGCCAGCAACCAAGGAGGGAGTCAGCCCCAGCATTTT. Protein sequence: CASNQGGSQPQHF. Full variable domain (rest looked up from reference TRBV28 and TRBJ1-5): DVKVTQSSRYLVKRTGEKVFLECVQDMDHENMFWYRQDPGLGLRLIYFSYDVKMKEKGDIPEGYSVSREKKERFSLILESASTNQTSMYLCASNQGGSQPQHFGDGTRLSIL.

The chain links TRBV7-9 to TRBJ2-7; TRBD1 is a possible D gene (6 bases). Germline values: CDR1 SEHNR, CDR2 FQNEAQ (reference sequence). The V gene lost 5 bases and the J gene lost 7 bases, with 15 bases spanning the gap. The CDR3 has 13 amino acids. The CDR3 sequence: CASSPWDTGEQYF. CDR3 nucleotide sequence: TGTGCCAGCAGCCCCTGGGACACCGGAGAGCAGTACTTC.

The chain couples TRBV19 to TRBJ1-5; D may be TRBD1 (6 bases). CDR1 is LNHDA, CDR2 SQIVND, per germline (reference sequence). The length of the CDR3 is 13 residues. The V end lost 6 bases, the J end lost 2 bases, and 8 bases lay between the germline ends. CDR3 DNA: TGTGCCAGTAGCCACAGGGGCAATCAGCCCCAGCATTTT. Translation: CASSHRGNQPQHF.

This sequence joins TRBV25-1 and TRBJ2-7, with 8 positions matching TRBD2. CDR1 and CDR2 from the germline V gene are MGHDK and SYGVNS. V shed 10 bases, J shed 1 base, and the junction held 18 bases outside the gene matches. The CDR3 contains 17 residues. CDR3 loop: CANTRGGTLHPSYEQYF. In DNA form, the CDR3 reads TGTGCCAACACCCGGGGGGGGACTCTACATCCTTCCTACGAGCAGTACTTC.

This sequence joins TRBV2 and TRBJ2-5; 8 nucleotides match TRBD2. Germline CDR1 reads SNHLY; CDR2 reads FYNNEI. V lost 7 bases to trimming and J lost 2 bases; unmatched junction nucleotides: 3. CDR3 length: 13 amino acids. The CDR3 protein is CASNGRVQETQYF. The DNA for the CDR3 is TGTGCCAGCAACGGGAGGGTGCAAGAGACCCAGTACTTC.